This is a list of T cell receptor delta chains from one sample in a study of delta chains in infants with herpesvirus infections. TCRdb ran CATT on the RT-PCR reads. There are about 460 delta-chain clones in the sample; roughly 20% occur only once, and 14% to 15% lies in the top ten. The material was peripheral blood, obtained at time point 1 of longitudinal follow-up. These TCRs come from a human donor who was a Ugandan infant, either HIV-exposed or HIV-unexposed (not recorded which). CDR3s include the opening cysteine and the closing phenylalanine or tryptophan. Fields, in order: clone size, V gene, J gene, D gene, CDR3 DNA, CDR3 protein. D genes are given only for firm matches. Some rows have no size entry. The others give once, few or many, or a class for an expanded clone.

>large|TRDV2|TRDJ3|TRDD3
TGTGCCTGTGACATACTGGGGGATAGCTCCTGGGACACCCGACAGATGTTTTTC
CACDILGDSSWDTRQMFF
>medium-sized|TRDV1|TRDJ1|TRDD3
TGTGCTCTTGGGCACCGGTTTTCCGTACTGGGGGATACGGGGCGCACCGATAAACTCATCTTT
CALGHRFSVLGDTGRTDKLIF
>.|TRDV1|TRDJ1|.
TGTGCTCTTGGGGAGTTAACGGCCCGAGGAGGGATCACCGATAAACTCATCTTT
CALGELTARGGITDKLIF
>.|TRDV1|TRDJ1|TRDD3
TGTGCTCTTGGGGGGGCCTTCCTACTAAAGTATAGGAACTGGGGGATACTTGGGACCGATAAACTCATCTTT
CALGGAFLLKYRNWGILGTDKLIF
>large|TRDV1|TRDJ1|TRDD3
TGTGCTCTTGGGTTCCCTTCCTGGGTACTGGGGGATCCTGGACTCATCTTT
CALGFPSWVLGDPGLIF
>large|TRDV2|TRDJ1|TRDD3
TGTGCCTGTGACCGACTGGGGGATACCGATAAACTCATCTTT
CACDRLGDTDKLIF
>large|TRDV3|TRDJ1|TRDD3
TGTGCCTTGATTTTCTTCCCGCTACTGGGGGGCAACACCGATAAACTCATCTTT
CALIFFPLLGGNTDKLIF
>few|TRAV38-2/DV8|TRDJ1|.
TGTGCTTATAGGGGCACTCTCTCTGGGGATCCCTCGTACACCGATAAACTCATCTTC
CAYRGTLSGDPSYTDKLIF
>hyperexpanded|TRDV1|TRDJ1|TRDD3
TGTGCTCTTGGGGAACTCGGAGAGGAACTGGGGGATACCGATAAACTCATCTTT
CALGELGEELGDTDKLIF
>large|TRDV2|TRDJ2|.
TGTGCCTGTGACACCTGGGGGACAGCACAACTCTTCTTT
CACDTWGTAQLFF
>.|TRDV1|TRDJ1|.
TGTGCTCTTGGGGAACACGTACCTGGCCAGTGCTCCCCACTGCGGGCGGACACCGATAAACTCATCTTT
CALGEHVPGQCSPLRADTDKLIF
>large|TRDV2|TRDJ3|TRDD3
TGTGCCTGTGACACCGGGGGATACGGCTCCTGGGACACCCGACAGATGTTTTTC
CACDTGGYGSWDTRQMFF
>large|TRDV2|TRDJ2|TRDD3
TGTGCCTGTGACACCTGGGGGATGACAGCACAACTCTTCTTT
CACDTWGMTAQLFF
>large|TRDV1|TRDJ1|TRDD3
TGTGCTCTTGGGGAACTACCAAAGTACTGGGGGATAATCGGCACCGATAAACTCATCTTT
CALGELPKYWGIIGTDKLIF
>large|TRDV2|TRDJ1|TRDD3
TGTGCCTGTGACACCCTAACCTCCCATCGTCGTCTAGAGGGGGGATCCCCATCCCTTACCGATAAACTCATCTTT
CACDTLTSHRRLEGGSPSLTDKLIF
>.|TRDV2|TRDJ3|.
TGTGCCTGTGACGCCGGGGCTTACAACACCTGGGACACCCGACAGATGTTTTTC
CACDAGAYNTWDTRQMFF
>few|TRDV2|TRDJ3|TRDD3
TGTGCCTGTGACAATACTGGGGACTCCTGGGACACCCGACAGATGTTTTTC
CACDNTGDSWDTRQMFF
>large|TRDV1|TRDJ1|TRDD3
TGTGCTCTTGGGGACACTACACACCAGATTCCACTGGGGGGTTACACCGATAAACTCATCTTT
CALGDTTHQIPLGGYTDKLIF
>large|TRDV2|TRDJ3|.
TGTGCCTGTGACACCTGGGACACCCGACAGATGTTTTTC
CACDTWDTRQMFF
>large|TRDV2|TRDJ1|TRDD3
TGTGCCTGTGACACTCTACTGGGGGATACCGATAAACTCATCTTT
CACDTLLGDTDKLIF
>large|TRDV1|TRDJ1|TRDD3
TGTGCTCTTGGGGTACTGGGGGATACCGAATTCTCCACCGATAAACTCATCTTT
CALGVLGDTEFSTDKLIF
>large|TRDV2|TRDJ1|TRDD3
TGTGCCTGTGACAAAATGGGGGATACCGATAAACTCATCTTT
CACDKMGDTDKLIF
>large|TRDV1|TRDJ2|TRDD3
TGTGCTCTTGGGGAGTTCTACCCCTCCTTCGTCCCTTTACTGGGGGGTAGGGAACAGACAGCACAACTCTTCTTT
CALGEFYPSFVPLLGGREQTAQLFF
>.|TRDV1|TRDJ1|TRDD3
TGTGCTCTTGGGGAACTTCTGCTACGTGGGCTGGGGGTAAAGTACACCGATAAACTCATCTTT
CALGELLLRGLGVKYTDKLIF
>large|TRDV2|TRDJ1|TRDD3
TGTGCCTGTGACACCGCGGATACGCCATACGATAAACTCATCTTT
CACDTADTPYDKLIF
>large|TRDV1|TRDJ1|TRDD3
TGTGCTCTTGGGGATCCACCTTCAGTACTGGGGGATTTTCATGGCGATAAACTCATCTTT
CALGDPPSVLGDFHGDKLIF
>large|TRDV2|TRDJ3|TRDD3
TGTGCCTGTGACACCTTGGGGGAAGGTCGCTGGGACACCCGACAGATGTTTTTC
CACDTLGEGRWDTRQMFF
>large|TRDV2|TRDJ2|TRDD3
TGTGCCTGTGACATACTGGGGGATACAGCACAACTCTTCTTT
CACDILGDTAQLFF
>large|TRDV2|TRDJ1|.
TGTGCCTGTGACACCTGGGGGACCGATAAACTCATCTTT
CACDTWGTDKLIF
>large|TRDV2|TRDJ3|TRDD3
TGTGCCTGTGACACCGTACTGGGGGATACGCGGAGGTCGGACACCCGACAGATGTTTTTC
CACDTVLGDTRRSDTRQMFF
>large|TRDV1|TRDJ1|TRDD3
TGTGCCTTTAACCTTCCCATATACTGGGGGTCCGATAAACTCATCTTT
CAFNLPIYWGSDKLIF
>large|TRDV1|TRDJ1|.
TGTGCTCTTGGGGAGTCCTTCCTACGCCCTCTGGGGGATCCCTACACCGATAAACTCATCTTT
CALGESFLRPLGDPYTDKLIF
>large|TRDV1|TRDJ2|.
TGTGCTCTTGGGGAAACTGCGATCCTGGGGAGGACAGCACAACTCTTCTTT
CALGETAILGRTAQLFF
>large|TRDV2|TRDJ3|.
TGTGCCTGTGACACCTTCGGGGGCTTGAGCTCCTGGGACACCCGACAGATGTTTTTC
CACDTFGGLSSWDTRQMFF
>large|TRDV2|TRDJ3|TRDD3
TGTGCCTGTGACACGGTACTGGGGGATAGCTCCTGGGACACCCGACAGATGTTTTTC
CACDTVLGDSSWDTRQMFF
>few|TRDV1|TRDJ1|.
TGTGCTCTTGGGCGTAGCCGTGGGATGGTGGAGGGGATACTGAAGGTCCTTCCTCGCCTGGGGTACACCGATAAACTCATCTTT
CALGRSRGMVEGILKVLPRLGYTDKLIF
>large|TRDV1|TRDJ1|TRDD3
TGTGCTCTTGGGGGATTCCTACGTTTCGTACTGGGGGAAAAGTACACCGATAAACTCATCTTT
CALGGFLRFVLGEKYTDKLIF
>large|TRDV2|TRDJ2|TRDD3
TGTGCCTGTGACACCGTGGGGGATATGACAGCACAACTCTTCTTT
CACDTVGDMTAQLFF
>large|TRDV2|TRDJ3|TRDD3
TGTGCCTGTGACACCGTTTTTTGGGGGAGCTCCTGGGACACCCGACAGATGTTTTTC
CACDTVFWGSSWDTRQMFF
>large|TRAV29/DV5|TRDJ1|.
TGTGCAGCAACAGTCTTCCCGCCCTACACCGATAAACTCATCTTT
CAATVFPPYTDKLIF
>large|TRDV1|TRDJ1|.
TGTGCTCTTGGGGACCTCCCGGGGGGGCCACAGTACACCGATAAACTCATCTTT
CALGDLPGGPQYTDKLIF
>large|TRDV1|TRDJ1|.
TGTGCTCTTGGGTCAGAGTTGGGTCCGTGGGGTAGGTACACCGATAAACTCATCTTT
CALGSELGPWGRYTDKLIF
>medium-sized|TRDV1|TRDJ1|TRDD3
TGTGCTCTTGGGGAAGGAGCTACGTGGGGATACGGGGGCACCGATAAACTCATCTTT
CALGEGATWGYGGTDKLIF